Presented here are 5 T cell receptor beta chains from one specimen sequenced in a study of human T cells and chemical hapten exposure. The time point here: patch test 2, 6 weeks after DPC sensitization. Regarding treatment: therapeutic diphenylcyclopropenone sensitization with weekly scalp DPC. TCRdb processed the RACE reads anew with MiXCR; each CDR3 protein has one entry. The sample shows approximately 91,000 distinct CDR3 sequences, 11% of them seen only once. The sample consisted of whole blood, taken in connection with sensitization to the hapten diphenylcyclopropenone (DPC). The receptors here all came from a man aged 18-30 years with alopecia areata. Some clones in this sample may be carry-over from other donors' samples.

This clonotype was picked up many times. The CDR3 here is CASSQVLRGETQYF. The CDR3 DNA sequence: TGCGCCAGCAGCCAAGTACTCCGGGGAGAGACCCAGTACTTC. The chain has TRBV4-1 and TRBJ2-5; possibly TRBD2 for D (5 bases). Germline loops: CDR1 MGHRA, CDR2 YSYEKL. The CDR3 totals 14 residues. Trimming left V 1 base short and J 4 bases short, with 10 bases between.

This chain joins TRBV9 and TRBJ2-5; D call uncertain. Trimming cost V 3 bases and J 0 bases, with 15 bases left between them. The length of the CDR3 is 16 residues. The germline V gene encodes CDR1 SGDLS and CDR2 YYNGEE. This chain's CDR3 is CASSAETYADQETQYF. The CDR3 DNA reads TGTGCCAGCAGCGCCGAGACGTATGCGGACCAAGAGACCCAGTACTTC.

J is TRBJ1-2 and V is TRBV7-9; no clear D. V was cut by 4 bases and J by 6 bases, with 15 bases left in between. The CDR3 consists of 14 residues. Looked up from germline, CDR1 is SEHNR and CDR2 is FQNEAQ (reference sequence). The CDR3 DNA reads as TGTGCCAGCAGCTCTTCTTCCGTAAGCCATGGCTACACCTTC. Translation gives CASSSSSVSHGYTF.

This clonotype was seen at least ten times. The gene calls are TRBV7-3 and TRBJ2-1; D uncertain. Germline V CDR1 and CDR2: SGHTA, FQGTGA. The CDR3 has 15 residues. V was trimmed by 2 bases and J by 8 bases, leaving 16 bases between them. The CDR3, as DNA: TGTGCCAGCAGCTTATCTGCGACTTCCGTCGATGAGCAGTTCTTC. It specifies CASSLSATSVDEQFF. Using reference TRBV7-3 and TRBJ2-1 for the parts outside the CDR3, the full variable domain is GAGVSQTPSNKVTEKGKYVELRCDPISGHTALYWYRQSLGQGPEFLIYFQGTGAADDSGLPNDRFFAVRPEGSVSTLKIQRTERGDSAVYLCASSLSATSVDEQFFGPGTRLTVL.

V usage is TRBV7-9 and J usage is TRBJ1-1; D unclear. Germline V gene data show CDR1 as SEHNR and CDR2 as FQNEAQ (reference sequence). V shed 5 bases and J shed 3 bases, with 10 bases lying between them. The CDR3 runs 13 residues. The DNA for the CDR3 is TGTGCCAGCAGCGCCCAGGAGGACACTGAAGCTTTCTTT. It codes for CASSAQEDTEAFF.